This TCR beta chain was identified in a study of blood T cell repertoires in COVID-19. CDR3 size: 15 residues. V gave up 1 base and J gave up 4 bases, with 11 bases separating them. Germline V gene sequence: CDR1 MNHNS, CDR2 SASEGT. Data came from immunoSEQ multiplex PCR; TCRdb stores just in-frame clones and leaves some out. Of about 120,000 clones detected, 85% to 90% appear once; the ten largest clones hold under 35%. This clonotype originated in a man aged 70 or older with active or convalescent COVID-19. V gene TRBV6-1 combines with J gene TRBJ1-3, with D unresolved. Sequencing was carried out using peripheral blood. The CDR3 sequence: CASSEVGERGNTIYF. In DNA form, the CDR3 reads TGTGCCAGCAGTGAAGTCGGGGAACGGGGAAACACCATATATTTT.